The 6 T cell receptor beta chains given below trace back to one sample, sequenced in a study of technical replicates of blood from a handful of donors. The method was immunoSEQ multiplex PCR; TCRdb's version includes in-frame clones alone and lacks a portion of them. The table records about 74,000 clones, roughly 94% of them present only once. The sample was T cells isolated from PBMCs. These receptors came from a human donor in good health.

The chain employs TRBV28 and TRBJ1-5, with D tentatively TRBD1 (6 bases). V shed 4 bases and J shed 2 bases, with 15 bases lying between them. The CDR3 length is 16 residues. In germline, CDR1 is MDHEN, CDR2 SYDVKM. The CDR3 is CASSSQGRGRNQPQHF. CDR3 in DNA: TGTGCCAGCAGTTCTCAGGGGAGAGGGCGCAATCAGCCCCAGCATTTT.

The CDR3 DNA reads TGCGCCAGCAGCTTCGGGGGGGGCTCCTACAATGAGCAGTTCTTC. Translated: CASSFGGGSYNEQFF. The chain employs TRBV5-1 and TRBJ2-1; TRBD2 agrees at 8 bases. The germline V gene encodes CDR1 SGHRS and CDR2 YFSETQ. J gave up 0 bases and V 2 bases, and 1 base lay outside the gene matches. This CDR3 is 15 amino acids long. Complete variable domain (other parts from reference TRBV5-1 and TRBJ2-1): KAGVTQTPRYLIKTRGQQVTLSCSPISGHRSVSWYQQTPGQGLQFLFEYFSETQRNKGNFPGRFSGRQFSNSRSEMNVSTLELGDSALYLCASSFGGGSYNEQFFGPGTRLTVL.

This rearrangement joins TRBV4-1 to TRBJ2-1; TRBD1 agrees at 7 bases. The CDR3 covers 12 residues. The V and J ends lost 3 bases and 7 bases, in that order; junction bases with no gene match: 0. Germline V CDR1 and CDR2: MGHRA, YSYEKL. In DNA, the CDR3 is TGCGCCAGCAGCCAGACAGGGAATGAGCAGTTCTTC. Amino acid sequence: CASSQTGNEQFF.

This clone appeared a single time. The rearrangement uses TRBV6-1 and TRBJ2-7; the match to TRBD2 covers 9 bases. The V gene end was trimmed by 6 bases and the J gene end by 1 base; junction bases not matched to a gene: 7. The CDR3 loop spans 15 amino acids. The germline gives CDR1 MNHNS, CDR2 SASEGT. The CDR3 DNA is TGTGCCAGCAGCGTCCTAGCGGGGCCTTCCTACGAGCAGTACTTC. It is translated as CASSVLAGPSYEQYF.

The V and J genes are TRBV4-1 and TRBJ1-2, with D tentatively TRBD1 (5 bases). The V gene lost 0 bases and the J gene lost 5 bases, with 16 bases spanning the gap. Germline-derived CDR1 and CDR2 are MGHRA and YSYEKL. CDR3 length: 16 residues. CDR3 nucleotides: TGCGCCAGCAGCCAAGATATGGGGGGGGGTTGGTATGGCTACACCTTC. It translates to CASSQDMGGGWYGYTF.

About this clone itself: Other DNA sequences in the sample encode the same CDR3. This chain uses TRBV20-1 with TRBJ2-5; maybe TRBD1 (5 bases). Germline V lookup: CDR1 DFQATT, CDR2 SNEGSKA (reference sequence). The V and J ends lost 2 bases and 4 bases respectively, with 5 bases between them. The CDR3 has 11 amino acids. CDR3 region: CSARQGETQYF. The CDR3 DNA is TGCAGTGCTAGACAGGGAGAGACCCAGTACTTC.